The clone carrying this T cell receptor beta chain has just one count. This sample is drawn from a study of blood T cell repertoires in COVID-19. Overall study context: From the United States, Italy and Spain came samples of acute and convalescent COVID-19. Sample material is recorded as cDNA or gDNA derived from T cells, B-cell-depleted T cells, or PBMCs.

In the authors' methods: Amplification with reference gene primers provided the estimates of nucleated cell counts. Profiled with immunoSEQ multiplex PCR; TCRdb holds only in-frame clones, not every one. Clone size and the V and J calls come from that table; the DNA yielded D and trimming. The table includes around 140,000 clones, more than 70% detected once. CDR1 LGHDT and CDR2 YNNKEL come from the germline V gene (reference sequence). The CDR3 runs 17 residues. Deletions cut 0 bases from V and 4 bases from J, with 18 bases between. The V and J genes are TRBV3-1 (or the pseudogene TRBV3-2) and TRBJ1-1; a weak D match, TRBD1 (5 bases). The clonotype comes from a human donor in a cohort sampled during active COVID-19. Sequenced input: peripheral blood. DNA for the CDR3: TGTGCCAGCAGCCAAGATGGCCGACTTCACGGGGGCACTGAAGCTTTCTTT. Translating gives CASSQDGRLHGGTEAFF.